The T cell receptor beta chain under discussion was sequenced for a study of blood T cell repertoires in COVID-19. Using immunoSEQ multiplex PCR, the repertoire was profiled, and TCRdb retains in-frame clones only, with some absent. The sample holds over 250,000 clones, 70% to 75% seen once. Trimming removed 4 bases from V and 5 bases from J, with 11 bases in between. The CDR3 extends over 12 amino acids. Germline V gene lookup returns CDR1 GTSNPN and CDR2 SVGIG (reference sequence). The sample taken for sequencing was peripheral blood. The clonotype was recovered from a woman of 80 years or more with acute or convalescent COVID-19. The chain links TRBV30 to TRBJ1-2; D not certain. DNA of the CDR3: TGTGCCTGGAACCTCGGGAATTATGGCTACACCTTC. It codes for CAWNLGNYGYTF.